This TCR beta chain was identified during a study of blood T cell repertoires in COVID-19. In regard to this clone: The identical CDR3 is also encoded by other nucleotide sequences in the sample.

Germline V gene sequence: CDR1 LNHDA, CDR2 SQIVND (reference sequence). V was pared by 5 bases and J by 3 bases, with 9 bases between. The CDR3 is 13 amino acids. Sequencing was performed with immunoSEQ multiplex PCR; in TCRdb, only in-frame clones are kept and a portion is missing. Of about 400,000 clones in the sample, 65% to 90% were seen once. The sequence was collected from a woman aged 55-75 years with COVID-19, enrolled during active disease. Sequencing was performed on peripheral blood. The chain recombines TRBV19 with TRBJ2-3; D is possibly TRBD1 (6 bases). In nucleotides, the CDR3 is TGTGCCAGTAGTTTCCAGGGGACAGATACGCAGTATTTT. Translating gives CASSFQGTDTQYF.